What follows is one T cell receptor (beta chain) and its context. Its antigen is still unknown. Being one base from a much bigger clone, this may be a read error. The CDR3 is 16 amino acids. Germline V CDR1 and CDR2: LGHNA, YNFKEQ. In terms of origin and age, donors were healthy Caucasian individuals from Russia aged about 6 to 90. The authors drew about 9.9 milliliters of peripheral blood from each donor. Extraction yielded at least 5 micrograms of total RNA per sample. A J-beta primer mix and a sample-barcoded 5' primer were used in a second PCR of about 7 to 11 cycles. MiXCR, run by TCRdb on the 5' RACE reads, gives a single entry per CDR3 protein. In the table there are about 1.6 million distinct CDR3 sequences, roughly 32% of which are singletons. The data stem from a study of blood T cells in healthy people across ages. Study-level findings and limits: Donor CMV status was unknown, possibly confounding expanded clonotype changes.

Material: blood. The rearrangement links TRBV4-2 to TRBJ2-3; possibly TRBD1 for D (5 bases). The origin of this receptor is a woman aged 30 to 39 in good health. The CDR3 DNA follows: TGTACCAGCAGCCAAGGGGTCGGCCCAACATCGGATACGCAGTATTTT. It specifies CTSSQGVGPTSDTQYF.